This TCR beta chain was sequenced during a study of shared clonotypes between healthy human individuals. This CDR3 has 15 amino acids. V lost 5 bases, J lost 3 bases, and 15 bases lay in between. CDR1 MNHEY and CDR2 SVGAGI come from the germline V gene. Only in-frame clones appear in the TCRdb table, and some are missing; sequencing was by immunoSEQ multiplex PCR. The table has more than 1.2 million clones, 98% seen once. The source of this sequence is a man between 25 and 39 years old in good health. V is TRBV6-5 and J is TRBJ2-3, with no clear D. The sequencing sample was made of naive CD4+ T cells sorted from blood. Subset specified: CD45RA+ positively selected. The CDR3 reads CASSLTRPRTDTQYF. The CDR3 DNA sequence: TGTGCCAGCAGTCTGACAAGACCGAGAACAGATACGCAGTATTTT.